One and the same sample provided the 22 T cell receptor beta chains below, sequenced in a study of blood T cell repertoires in COVID-19 (dated by TCRdb to about 2020). Library method: the immunoSEQ multiplex PCR assay. The immuneACCESS repertoire file appears here via TCRdb, limited to in-frame rearrangements. These files lack a portion of the clones; in checked studies, under half of the deficit traces to unresolved V genes, and the cause of the others is not known. The sample table records about 180,000 clones; more than 85% of these occur just once. Less than 3.5% of the sample belongs to the ten largest clones. Sequencing was performed on peripheral blood. The receptors come from a woman aged 30 to 39 with active or convalescent COVID-19.

This clone was seen only once. This chain connects TRBV4-1 to TRBJ1-5; D is ambiguous. V shed 1 base and J shed 4 bases, with 5 bases lying between them. The CDR3 is 13 amino acids. The germline gives CDR1 MGHRA, CDR2 YSYEKL. CDR3 amino acids: CASSQGLNQPQHF. The DNA for the CDR3 is TGCGCCAGCAGCCAAGGACTTAATCAGCCCCAGCATTTT.

The chain uses TRBV18 and TRBJ1-2, with 9 bases lining up with TRBD1. Trimming cost V 6 bases and J 0 bases; bases outside gene matches: 5. CDR1 KGHSH and CDR2 LQKENI come from the germline V gene. The CDR3 covers 15 residues. The CDR3 DNA sequence: TGTGCCAGCTCCCCCGGGACAGGGTCTAACTATGGCTACACCTTC. Translated: CASSPGTGSNYGYTF.

The rearrangement uses TRBV19 and TRBJ1-2; tentatively, D is TRBD1 (5 bases). Germline V gene lookup returns CDR1 LNHDA and CDR2 SQIVND (reference sequence). V was shortened by 7 bases and J by 7 bases, with 25 bases between the two germline ends. The CDR3 is 16 amino acids. The CDR3 region is CASTLVRGTLGAGYTF. Here the CDR3 DNA reads TGTGCCAGTACCCTAGTTCGCGGAACCCTAGGGGCTGGCTACACCTTC.

A note on this clone: The DNA is omitted, as the CDR3 cannot be located on it reliably, and the CDR3 follows TCRdb's listing. The V gene is TRBV6-5, the J gene TRBJ1-6; TRBD1 is taken as the D call from the table, unchecked against the DNA. The CDR3 spans 16 residues, counting both ends. Germline values: CDR1 MNHEY, CDR2 SVGAGI. The CDR3 protein is CASSYSGQYFGSPLHF.

This clone was recorded only once. The chain couples TRBV5-4 to TRBJ2-2; 8 bases align to TRBD2. In germline, CDR1 is SGHNT, CDR2 YYREEE (reference sequence). The CDR3 is made up of 14 amino acids. V shed 2 bases, J shed 3 bases, and the junction held 0 bases outside the gene matches. The CDR3 nucleotides read TGTGCCAGCAGCTTCGGGGGGGACACCGGGGAGCTGTTTTTT. Translating gives CASSFGGDTGELFF.

CDR3 coding DNA: TGTGCCAGCAGCGGACAGGGGGCAATAAACGAGCAGTACTTC. Its protein product is CASSGQGAINEQYF. V gene TRBV9 combines with J gene TRBJ2-7, with 10 positions matching TRBD1. The V and J ends lost 3 bases and 5 bases, in that order; junction bases with no gene match: 5. The CDR3 is made up of 14 amino acids. Germline values: CDR1 SGDLS, CDR2 YYNGEE.

J is TRBJ2-7 and V is TRBV14; D ambiguous. This CDR3 spans 13 amino acids. V dropped 4 bases and J dropped 2 bases, with 9 bases sitting between them. The V gene's germline CDR1 is SGHDN and CDR2 FVKESK. For the CDR3, the DNA is TGTGCCAGCAGCCGCCAGCGAACCTACGAGCAGTACTTC. Translation: CASSRQRTYEQYF.

A single count supports this clone. An end of the junction does not agree with germline; a read error may underlie this. V and J are TRBV7-9 and TRBJ1-5; the D gene is possibly TRBD1 (5 bases). Germline CDR1 is SEHNR and CDR2 is FQNEAQ (reference sequence). This CDR3 is built from 13 residues. As DNA, the CDR3 is TGTGCCAGCAGTTTAGACAGTAATCAGCCCCAGCATTTT. This sequence encodes CASSLDSNQPQHF.

The chain links TRBV18 to TRBJ2-5; TRBD2 matches at 8 bases. The CDR3 spans 15 residues. V lost 3 bases to trimming and J lost 2 bases; unmatched junction nucleotides: 5. The germline gives CDR1 KGHSH, CDR2 LQKENI. For the CDR3, the DNA is TGTGCCAGCTCACCCAATAGCGGGGTACAAGAGACCCAGTACTTC. This gives the protein CASSPNSGVQETQYF.

The chain couples TRBV20-1 to TRBJ2-7; D is uncertain. Between the trimmed V and J ends, which lost 0 bases and 5 bases, there was a span of 2 bases. This CDR3 is 10 amino acids long. Germline V gene sequence: CDR1 DFQATT, CDR2 SNEGSKA (reference sequence). CDR3 region: CSARDNEQYF. CDR3 nucleotides: TGCAGTGCTAGAGATAACGAGCAGTACTTC.

The genes are TRBV5-6 and TRBJ1-2; 7 bases agree with TRBD1. This CDR3 contains 13 residues. V lost 2 bases to trimming and J lost 3 bases; unmatched junction nucleotides: 1. Germline values: CDR1 SGHDT, CDR2 YYEEEE. The CDR3, as DNA: TGTGCCAGCAGCTTAGGGGGCGACTATGGCTACACCTTC. This sequence encodes CASSLGGDYGYTF.

The chain uses TRBV6-5 and TRBJ1-2; D uncertain. V was trimmed by 0 bases and J by 2 bases, leaving 4 bases between them. The CDR3 length is 13 residues. In germline, CDR1 is MNHEY, CDR2 SVGAGI. CDR3 protein: CASSYSQNYGYTF. CDR3 in DNA: TGTGCCAGCAGTTACTCTCAGAACTATGGCTACACCTTC.

The chain links TRBV10-3 to TRBJ2-1, with 10 bases matching TRBD1. V was pared by 7 bases and J by 4 bases, with 7 bases of the junction left unmatched. Germline V gene sequence: CDR1 ENHRY, CDR2 SYGVKD. CDR3 length equals 15 residues. CDR3 coding DNA: TGTGCCATCACCCTAGGACAGGGGGAGTACAATGAGCAGTTCTTC. This gives the protein CAITLGQGEYNEQFF.

The CDR3 region is CASSPDVNREAFF. In DNA form, the CDR3 reads TGTGCCAGCTCCCCGGATGTTAACAGAGAAGCTTTCTTT. The J gene is TRBJ1-1, the V gene TRBV18; D not certain. Trimming removed 6 bases from V and 8 bases from J, with 16 bases in between. This CDR3 comprises 13 residues. The V gene's germline CDR1 is KGHSH and CDR2 LQKENI.

This rearrangement joins TRBV7-2 to TRBJ2-5, with 8 positions matching TRBD1. Germline V CDR1 and CDR2: SGHTA, FQGNSA. The J segment lost 2 bases and the V segment lost 5 bases, leaving 7 bases of the junction unmatched. CDR3 length equals 15 residues. In nucleotides, the CDR3 is TGTGCCAGCAGCCCGCCAGGGGGCTGGCAAGAGACCCAGTACTTC. Translating it yields CASSPPGGWQETQYF.

Only one count was recorded for this clone. The chain employs TRBV3-1 (or the pseudogene TRBV3-2) and TRBJ2-3; D remains ambiguous. The CDR3 has 15 amino acids. Germline V gene data show CDR1 as LGHDT and CDR2 as YNNKEL (reference sequence). The V end lost 7 bases, the J end lost 1 base, and 15 bases lay between the germline ends. The CDR3 DNA follows: TGTGCCAGCACCTTTGACATCCGCGGCACAGATACGCAGTATTTT. It yields the protein CASTFDIRGTDTQYF.

The chain links TRBV27 to TRBJ2-1, with TRBD2 identical over 13 bases. The CDR3 runs to 16 residues. The ends lost 8 bases at V and 10 bases at J; junction bases unmatched: 14. Germline-derived CDR1 and CDR2 are MNHEY and SMNVEV (reference sequence). CDR3 nucleotides: TGTGCCAGCGGTCGTTCCGGGACTAGCGGGACATCGGAGCAGTTCTTC. Translated, it gives CASGRSGTSGTSEQFF.

As for this clone: Within the sample, other DNA sequences also encode this same CDR3. The chain is built from TRBV19 and TRBJ1-4; tentative D call: TRBD1 (5 bases). The germline V gene has CDR1 LNHDA and CDR2 SQIVND (reference sequence). The CDR3 is 16 amino acids. Trimming pared 1 base from V and 0 bases from J, leaving 9 bases between. The CDR3 sequence: CASSIAGTATNEKLFF. The CDR3 DNA reads TGTGCCAGTAGTATAGCGGGGACTGCAACTAATGAAAAACTGTTTTTT.

This clone was counted a single time. The V and J genes are TRBV25-1 and TRBJ1-5; D may be TRBD1 (6 bases). The germline gives CDR1 MGHDK, CDR2 SYGVNS. V shed 5 bases and J shed 4 bases, with 12 bases lying between them. The CDR3 has 14 amino acids. This chain's CDR3 is CASSPYRVNQPQHF. Written as DNA, the CDR3 is TGTGCCAGCAGTCCGTACAGGGTTAATCAGCCCCAGCATTTT. The full variable domain, rest sourced from reference TRBV25-1 and TRBJ1-5, is EADIYQTPRYLVIGTGKKITLECSQTMGHDKMYWYQQDPGMELHLIHYSYGVNSTEKGDLSSESTVSRIRTEHFPLTLESARPSHTSQYLCASSPYRVNQPQHFGDGTRLSIL.

As DNA, the CDR3 is TGTGCCAGTGGTTGGGGTACAGGTAGAAATCAGCCCCAGCATTTT. Its protein is CASGWGTGRNQPQHF. The rearrangement links TRBV19 to TRBJ1-5; D is perhaps TRBD1 (5 bases). The CDR3 runs 15 residues. Trimming took 8 bases from V and 4 from J, leaving 18 bases between them. Germline lookup yields CDR1 LNHDA and CDR2 SQIVND (reference sequence). The complete variable domain, with remaining parts taken from reference TRBV19 and TRBJ1-5, reads DGGITQSPKYLFRKEGQNVTLSCEQNLNHDAMYWYRQDPGQGLRLIYYSQIVNDFQKGDIAEGYSVSREKKESFPLTVTSAQKNPTAFYLCASGWGTGRNQPQHFGDGTRLSIL.

The V and J genes are TRBV19 and TRBJ2-1; 7 bases match TRBD2. Germline-derived CDR1 and CDR2 are LNHDA and SQIVND (reference sequence). The CDR3 runs to 14 residues. Germline trimming cut 6 bases from V and 2 bases from J; bases unmatched to any gene: 4. CDR3 nucleotides: TGTGCCAGTAGGAGGGAGGGCACCTACAATGAGCAGTTCTTC. Amino acids: CASRREGTYNEQFF. Combining the CDR3 with reference TRBV19 and TRBJ2-1 gives the whole variable domain DGGITQSPKYLFRKEGQNVTLSCEQNLNHDAMYWYRQDPGQGLRLIYYSQIVNDFQKGDIAEGYSVSREKKESFPLTVTSAQKNPTAFYLCASRREGTYNEQFFGPGTRLTVL.

The V gene is TRBV7-8, the J gene TRBJ1-3; D is uncertain. The germline CDR1 and CDR2 sequences are SGHVS and FQNEAQ. CDR3 length equals 15 residues. V was pared by 5 bases and J by 1 base, with 12 bases between. The CDR3 is CASSADRTSGNTIYF. The CDR3 nucleotides read TGTGCCAGCAGCGCAGATAGGACTTCTGGAAACACCATATATTTT.